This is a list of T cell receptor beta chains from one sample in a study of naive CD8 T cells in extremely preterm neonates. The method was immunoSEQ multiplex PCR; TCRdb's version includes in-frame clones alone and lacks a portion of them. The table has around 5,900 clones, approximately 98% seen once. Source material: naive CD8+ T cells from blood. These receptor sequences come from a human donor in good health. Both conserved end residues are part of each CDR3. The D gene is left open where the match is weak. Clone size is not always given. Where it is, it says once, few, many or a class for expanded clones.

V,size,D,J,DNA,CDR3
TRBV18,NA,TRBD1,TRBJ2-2,TGTGCCAGCTCACCACCGGACAGGACGGACACCGGGGAGCTGTTTTTT,CASSPPDRTDTGELFF
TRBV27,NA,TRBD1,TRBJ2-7,TGTGCCAGCAGTTTAAACAGGGGCCGCGACGAGCAGTACTTC,CASSLNRGRDEQYF
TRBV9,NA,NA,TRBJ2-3,TGTGCCAGCAACGAGGGCGGGGCAAGCACAGATACGCAGTATTTT,CASNEGGASTDTQYF
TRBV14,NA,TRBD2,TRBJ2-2,TGTGCCAGCAGCAACCTAGCGGTCGACACCGGGGAGCTGTTTTTT,CASSNLAVDTGELFF
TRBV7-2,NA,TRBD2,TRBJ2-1,TGTGCCAGCATACTAGTAGCGGGAGATGGTCAGTTCTTC,CASILVAGDGQFF
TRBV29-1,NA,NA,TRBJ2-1,TGCAGCGTTGAGGGCTGGGTCTCCTACAATGAGCAGTTCTTC,CSVEGWVSYNEQFF
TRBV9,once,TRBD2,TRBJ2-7,TGTGCCAGCAGCGTAGAGAGTAGCGGGAGTGGTACTTACGAGCAGTACTTC,CASSVESSGSGTYEQYF
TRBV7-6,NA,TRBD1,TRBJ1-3,TGTGCCAGCAGCTTAACAGGGGATGGGCCTGGAAACACCATATATTTT,CASSLTGDGPGNTIYF
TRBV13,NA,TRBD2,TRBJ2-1,TGTGCCAGCAGCCCCTGGCGGGGGAGCTCCTACAATGAGCAGTTCTTC,CASSPWRGSSYNEQFF
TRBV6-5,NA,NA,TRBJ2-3,TGTGCCAGCAGTAGTAGCGCAGATACGCAGTATTTT,CASSSSADTQYF
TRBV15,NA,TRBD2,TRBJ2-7,TGTGCCACCAGCTGGACTAGCGGGAGCGTCGAGCAGTACTTC,CATSWTSGSVEQYF
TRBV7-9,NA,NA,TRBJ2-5,TGTGCCAGCAGCTTAGCTCCCCCCCAGGGGTTGGAAGAGACCCAGTACTTC,CASSLAPPQGLEETQYF
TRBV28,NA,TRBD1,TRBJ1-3,TGTGCCAGCAGTTTAGAGGGACAGAATGCCGGAAACACCATATATTTT,CASSLEGQNAGNTIYF
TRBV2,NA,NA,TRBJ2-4,TGTGCCAGCAGTGAATTTCGGTCTTCCAAAAACATTCAGTACTTC,CASSEFRSSKNIQYF
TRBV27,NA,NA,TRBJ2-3,TGTGCCAGCAGCCCTCCCGCAGATACGCAGTATTTT,CASSPPADTQYF
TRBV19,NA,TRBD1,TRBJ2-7,TGTGCCAGTAGTATCTTCTCCGGGACAGGGTACGAGCAGTACTTC,CASSIFSGTGYEQYF
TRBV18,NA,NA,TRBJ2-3,TGTGCCAGCTCACCACCATCCGGGAGACGTGCAGATACGCAGTATTTT,CASSPPSGRRADTQYF
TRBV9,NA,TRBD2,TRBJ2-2,TGTGCCAGCAGCCCCCGAGGCATAGGGACTAGTGTGGAGCTGTTTTTT,CASSPRGIGTSVELFF
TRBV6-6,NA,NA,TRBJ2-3,TGTGCCAGCAGTTACTCCTTACAGGGTACAGATACGCAGTATTTT,CASSYSLQGTDTQYF
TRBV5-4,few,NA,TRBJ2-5,TGTGCCAGCAGCCCTACAGGGTACCAAGAGACCCAGTACTTC,CASSPTGYQETQYF
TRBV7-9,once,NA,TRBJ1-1,TGTGCCAGCAGCTTACCCCAGAGAGGGGGGGGAGCTTTCTTT,CASSLPQRGGGAFF
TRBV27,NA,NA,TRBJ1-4,TGTGCCAGCAGTTTATCGGCCGGGGGGTTTAATGAAAAACTGTTTTTT,CASSLSAGGFNEKLFF
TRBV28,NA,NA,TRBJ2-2,TGTGCCAGCGGGGAGACCGGGGAGCTGTTTTTT,CASGETGELFF
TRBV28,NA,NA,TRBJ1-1,TGTGCCAGCTCGCCTAGTGTTTGGTGGACTGAAGCTTTCTTT,CASSPSVWWTEAFF
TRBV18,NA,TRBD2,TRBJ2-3,TGTGCCAGCTCACCTACTGGACTAGCGGGCACAGATACGCAGTATTTT,CASSPTGLAGTDTQYF
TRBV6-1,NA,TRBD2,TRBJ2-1,TGTGCCAGCAGTGATCCAGTGACTAGCGGGAGGTGGGAGCAGTTCTTC,CASSDPVTSGRWEQFF